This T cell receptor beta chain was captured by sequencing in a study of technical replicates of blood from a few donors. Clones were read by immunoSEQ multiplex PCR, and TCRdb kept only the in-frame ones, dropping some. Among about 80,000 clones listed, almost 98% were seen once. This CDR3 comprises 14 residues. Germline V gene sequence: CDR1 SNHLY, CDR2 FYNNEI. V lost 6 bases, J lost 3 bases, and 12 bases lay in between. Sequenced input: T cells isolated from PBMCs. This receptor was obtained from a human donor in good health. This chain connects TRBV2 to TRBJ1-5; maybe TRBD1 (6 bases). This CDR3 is CASRQGSNNQPQHF. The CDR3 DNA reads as TGTGCCAGCAGGCAGGGGAGTAACAATCAGCCCCAGCATTTT.